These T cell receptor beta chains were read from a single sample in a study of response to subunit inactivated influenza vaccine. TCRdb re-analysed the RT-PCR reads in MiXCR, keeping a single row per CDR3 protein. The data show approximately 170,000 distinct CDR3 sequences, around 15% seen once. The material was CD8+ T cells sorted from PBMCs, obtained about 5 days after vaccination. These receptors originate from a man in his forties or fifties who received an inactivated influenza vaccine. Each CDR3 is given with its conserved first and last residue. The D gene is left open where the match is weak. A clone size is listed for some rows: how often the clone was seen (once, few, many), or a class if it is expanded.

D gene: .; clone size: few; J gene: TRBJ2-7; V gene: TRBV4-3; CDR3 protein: CASSQEFSYEQYF; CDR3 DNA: TGCGCCAGCAGCCAAGAGTTCTCCTACGAGCAGTACTTC
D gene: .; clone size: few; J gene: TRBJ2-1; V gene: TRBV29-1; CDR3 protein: CSVDDSYNEQFF; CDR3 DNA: TGCAGCGTTGACGACAGCTACAATGAGCAGTTCTTC
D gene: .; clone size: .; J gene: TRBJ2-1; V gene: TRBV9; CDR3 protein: CASSDPRGRNEQFF; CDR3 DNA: TGTGCCAGCAGCGATCCGCGGGGTCGCAATGAGCAGTTCTTC
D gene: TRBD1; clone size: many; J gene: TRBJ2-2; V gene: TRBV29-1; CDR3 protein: CSVEERGQPSGELFF; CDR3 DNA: TGCAGCGTTGAAGAGAGGGGACAGCCTTCCGGGGAGCTGTTTTTT
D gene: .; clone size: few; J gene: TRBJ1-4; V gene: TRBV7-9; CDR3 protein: CASSLEGMAEKLFF; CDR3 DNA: TGTGCCAGCAGCTTAGAGGGTATGGCTGAAAAACTGTTTTTT
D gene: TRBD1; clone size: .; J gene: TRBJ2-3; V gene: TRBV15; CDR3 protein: CATSRDFLGQGTDTQYF; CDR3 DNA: TGTGCCACCAGCAGAGATTTTTTGGGACAGGGCACAGATACGCAGTATTTT
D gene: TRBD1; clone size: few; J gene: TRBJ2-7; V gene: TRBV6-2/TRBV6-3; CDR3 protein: CASTPPVPNRDRGWAYEQYF; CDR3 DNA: TGTGCCAGCACCCCTCCGGTCCCAAACCGGGACAGGGGATGGGCCTACGAGCAGTACTTC
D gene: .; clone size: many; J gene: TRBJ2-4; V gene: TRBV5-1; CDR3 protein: CASSDGGRNIQYF; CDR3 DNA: TGCGCCAGCAGCGACGGGGGAAGAAACATTCAGTACTTC
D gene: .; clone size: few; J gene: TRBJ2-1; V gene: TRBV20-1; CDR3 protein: CSAPRGFEQFF; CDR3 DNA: TGCAGTGCCCCAAGGGGGTTCGAGCAGTTCTTC
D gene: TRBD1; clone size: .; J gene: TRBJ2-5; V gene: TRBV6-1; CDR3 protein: CASSFTGAWETQYF; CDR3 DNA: TGTGCCAGCAGCTTTACAGGGGCCTGGGAGACCCAGTACTTC
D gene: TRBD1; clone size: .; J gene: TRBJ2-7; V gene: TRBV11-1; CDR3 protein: CASSPDRRLYEQYF; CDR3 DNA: TGTGCCAGCAGCCCGGACAGGCGGCTTTACGAGCAGTACTTC
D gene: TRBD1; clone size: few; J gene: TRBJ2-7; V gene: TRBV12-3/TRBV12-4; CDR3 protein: CASSFVQGGEQYF; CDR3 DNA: TGTGCCAGCAGTTTCGTACAGGGGGGCGAGCAGTACTTC
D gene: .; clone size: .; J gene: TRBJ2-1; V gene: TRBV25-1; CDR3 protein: CASSEGGRTLYNEQFF; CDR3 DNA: TGTGCCAGCAGTGAGGGGGGACGGACCCTCTACAATGAGCAGTTCTTC
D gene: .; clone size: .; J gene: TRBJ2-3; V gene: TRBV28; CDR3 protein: CASSILRGSGTDTQYF; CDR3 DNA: TGTGCCAGCAGTATCCTTCGGGGGTCAGGGACAGATACGCAGTATTTT
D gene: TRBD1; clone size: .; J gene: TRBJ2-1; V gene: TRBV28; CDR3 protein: CASSTQTGGATNEQFF; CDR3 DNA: TGTGCCAGCAGTACTCAGACAGGGGGCGCGACCAATGAGCAGTTCTTC
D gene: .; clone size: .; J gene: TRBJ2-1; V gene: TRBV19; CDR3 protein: CASSIAYNEQFF; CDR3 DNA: TGTGCCAGTAGTATAGCCTACAATGAGCAGTTCTTC
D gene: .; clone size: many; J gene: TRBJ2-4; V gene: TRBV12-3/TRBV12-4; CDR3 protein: CASSSQGSDNIQYF; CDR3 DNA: TGTGCCAGCAGTTCCCAGGGGTCCGATAACATTCAGTACTTC
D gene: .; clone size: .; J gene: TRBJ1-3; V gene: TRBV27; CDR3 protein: CASRLQGNTIYF; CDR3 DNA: TGTGCCAGCCGCCTCCAAGGAAACACCATATATTTT
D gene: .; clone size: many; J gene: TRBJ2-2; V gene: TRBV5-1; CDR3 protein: CASSLGTTTGELFF; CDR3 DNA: TGCGCCAGCAGCTTGGGGACTACTACCGGGGAGCTGTTTTTT
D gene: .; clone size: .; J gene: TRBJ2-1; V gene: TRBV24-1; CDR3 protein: CATSDLGLGRDGNEQFF; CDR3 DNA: TGTGCCACCAGTGATCTGGGCTTGGGAAGGGACGGCAATGAGCAGTTCTTC
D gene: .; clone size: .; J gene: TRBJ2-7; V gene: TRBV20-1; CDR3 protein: CSARVAGDNYEQYF; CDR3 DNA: TGCAGTGCTAGAGTGGCGGGGGACAACTACGAGCAGTACTTC
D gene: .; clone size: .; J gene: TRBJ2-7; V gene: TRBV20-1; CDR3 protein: CIARDFQRSSYEQYF; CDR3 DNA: TGCATTGCTAGAGATTTCCAGAGGAGCTCCTACGAGCAGTACTTC
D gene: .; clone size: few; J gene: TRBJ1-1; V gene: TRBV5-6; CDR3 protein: CASSLAGPLNTEAFF; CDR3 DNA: TGTGCCAGCAGCTTGGCCGGTCCTTTGAACACTGAAGCTTTCTTT
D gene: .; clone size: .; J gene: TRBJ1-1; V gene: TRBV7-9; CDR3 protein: CASSFPGLTATDTEAFF; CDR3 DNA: TGTGCCAGCAGCTTTCCCGGCCTAACCGCAACGGACACTGAAGCTTTCTTT
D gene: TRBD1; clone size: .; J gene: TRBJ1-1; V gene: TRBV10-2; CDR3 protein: CASSETRTGVVEAFF; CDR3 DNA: TGCGCCAGCAGTGAGACCCGGACAGGGGTGGTTGAAGCTTTCTTT
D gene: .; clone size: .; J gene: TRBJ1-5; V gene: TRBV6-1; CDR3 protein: CASSIGGPYSNQPQHF; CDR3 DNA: TGTGCCAGCAGTATCGGAGGACCTTATAGCAATCAGCCCCAGCATTTT
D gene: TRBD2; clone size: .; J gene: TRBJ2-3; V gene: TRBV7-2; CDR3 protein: CASSLGFGLAGITDTQYF; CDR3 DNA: TGTGCCAGCAGCTTAGGCTTTGGGCTAGCGGGGATCACAGATACGCAGTATTTT
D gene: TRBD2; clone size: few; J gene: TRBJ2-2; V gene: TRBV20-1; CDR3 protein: CSARDFSGKDPRNTGELFF; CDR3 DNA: TGCAGTGCTAGAGATTTTAGCGGGAAAGACCCGCGGAACACCGGGGAGCTGTTTTTT
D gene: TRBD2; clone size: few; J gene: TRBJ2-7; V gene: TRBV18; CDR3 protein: CASSTGGEQYF; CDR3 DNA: TGTGCCAGCTCCACGGGAGGCGAGCAGTACTTC
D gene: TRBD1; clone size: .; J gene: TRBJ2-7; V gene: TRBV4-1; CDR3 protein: CASSQAGTGVYEQYF; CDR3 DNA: TGCGCCAGCAGCCAAGCCGGGACAGGGGTTTACGAGCAGTACTTC
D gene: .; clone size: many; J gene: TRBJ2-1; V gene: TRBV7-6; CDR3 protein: CASSFEAGSSYNEQFF; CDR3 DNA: TGTGCCAGCAGCTTTGAGGCGGGATCCTCCTACAATGAGCAGTTCTTC
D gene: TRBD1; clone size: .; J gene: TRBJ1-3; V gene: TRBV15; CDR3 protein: CATSSRGERGNTIYF; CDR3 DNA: TGTGCCACCAGCAGCAGGGGGGAACGCGGAAACACCATATATTTT
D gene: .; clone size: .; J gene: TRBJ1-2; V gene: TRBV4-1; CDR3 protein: CASSQDRGRGYTF; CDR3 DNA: TGCGCCAGCAGCCAAGATCGGGGGCGTGGCTACACCTTC
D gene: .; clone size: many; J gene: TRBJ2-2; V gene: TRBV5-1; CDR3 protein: CASSLATGELFF; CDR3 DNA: TGTGCCAGCAGCTTAGCTACCGGGGAGCTGTTTTTT
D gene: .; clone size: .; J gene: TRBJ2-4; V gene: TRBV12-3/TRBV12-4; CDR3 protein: CASLGDAKNIQYF; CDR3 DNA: TGTGCCAGCCTGGGGGATGCCAAAAACATTCAGTACTTC
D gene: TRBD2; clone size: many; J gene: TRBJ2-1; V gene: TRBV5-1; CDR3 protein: CASSPGTSGFNFYSDEQFF; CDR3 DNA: TGCGCCAGCAGCCCTGGGACTAGCGGGTTCAATTTTTACAGCGATGAGCAGTTCTTC
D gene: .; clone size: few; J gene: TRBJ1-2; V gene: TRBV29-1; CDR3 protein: CSVATGTAYGYTF; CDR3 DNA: TGCAGCGTCGCTACCGGGACCGCCTATGGCTACACCTTC
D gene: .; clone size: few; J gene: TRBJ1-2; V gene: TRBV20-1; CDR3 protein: CSAEMGGPYYGYTF; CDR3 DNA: TGCAGTGCCGAGATGGGGGGACCCTACTATGGCTACACCTTC
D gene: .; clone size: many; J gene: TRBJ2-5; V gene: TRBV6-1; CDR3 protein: CASSQETQYF; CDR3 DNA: TGTGCCAGCAGTCAAGAGACCCAGTACTTC
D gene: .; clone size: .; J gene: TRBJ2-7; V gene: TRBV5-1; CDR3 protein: CASRPGPTQYF; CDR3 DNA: TGCGCCAGCAGACCCGGACCGACGCAGTACTTC
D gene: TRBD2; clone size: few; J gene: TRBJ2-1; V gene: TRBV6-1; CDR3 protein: CASSHSRGGNEQFF; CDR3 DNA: TGTGCCAGCAGTCATTCTCGGGGGGGCAATGAGCAGTTCTTC
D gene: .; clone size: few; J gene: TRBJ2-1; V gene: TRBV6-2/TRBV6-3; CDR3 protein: CASSTTVYNEQFF; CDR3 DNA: TGTGCCAGCAGTACGACTGTATACAATGAGCAGTTCTTC
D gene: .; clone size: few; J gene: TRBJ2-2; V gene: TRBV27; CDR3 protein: CASSLLGLANTGELFF; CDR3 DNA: TGTGCCAGCAGTTTATTAGGTCTCGCCAACACCGGGGAGCTGTTTTTT
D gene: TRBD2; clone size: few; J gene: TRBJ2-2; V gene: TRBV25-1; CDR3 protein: CASSDPPSGPNTGELFF; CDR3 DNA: TGTGCCAGCAGTGACCCACCTAGCGGACCTAACACCGGGGAGCTGTTTTTT
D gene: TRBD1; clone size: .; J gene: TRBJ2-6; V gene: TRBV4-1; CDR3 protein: CASSRDRIISGANVLTF; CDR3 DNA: TGCGCCAGCAGCCGGGACAGGATAATCTCTGGGGCCAACGTCCTGACTTTC
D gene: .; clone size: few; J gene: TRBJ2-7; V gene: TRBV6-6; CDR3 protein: CASSPGLYEQYF; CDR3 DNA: TGTGCCAGCAGCCCGGGGCTCTACGAGCAGTACTTC
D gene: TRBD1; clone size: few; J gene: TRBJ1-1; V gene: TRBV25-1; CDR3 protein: CASSERDREKNTEAFF; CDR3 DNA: TGTGCCAGCAGTGAACGGGACAGGGAAAAGAACACTGAAGCTTTCTTT
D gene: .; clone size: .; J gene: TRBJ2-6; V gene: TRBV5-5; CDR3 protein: CASIPPPGRTGANVLTF; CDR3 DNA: TGTGCCAGCATCCCACCCCCAGGGAGGACCGGGGCCAACGTCCTGACTTTC
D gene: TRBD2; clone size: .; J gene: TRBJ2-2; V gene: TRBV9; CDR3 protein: CASSVDRWRGIGNTGELFF; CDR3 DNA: TGTGCCAGCAGCGTAGATCGCTGGCGGGGGATCGGGAACACCGGGGAGCTGTTTTTT
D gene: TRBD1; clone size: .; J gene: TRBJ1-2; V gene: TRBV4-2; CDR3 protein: CASSQTGGDGYTF; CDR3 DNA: TGTGCCAGCAGCCAAACAGGGGGAGATGGCTACACCTTC
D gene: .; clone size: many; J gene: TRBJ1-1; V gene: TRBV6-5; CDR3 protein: CASSPQTTNTEAFF; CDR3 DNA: TGTGCCAGCAGTCCACAGACAACGAACACTGAAGCTTTCTTT